This TCR beta chain was sequenced for a study of spatial heterogeneity in lung cancer. Study-wide background: Compared with alpha-chain sequences, beta-chain sequences were consistently detected in greater numbers. For the average unique TCR and UMI combination, more than eight occurrences appeared in raw reads.

This clonotype appeared a few times. The antigen is not known. TCRdb called the 5' RACE reads again in MiXCR, with one record for every CDR3 protein. The sample holds 15,000 or so distinct CDR3 sequences, 15% to 20% seen once. Time point given: blood at routine non-recurrence follow-up after resection. No cell sorting; template was whole RNA from tumor, lung tissue or PBMC. General observations from the study: Blood contained ubiquitous expanded tumor TCRs more at resection than at follow-up.

Trimming removed 4 bases at V and 1 base at J, with 10 bases between. The CDR3 spans 15 residues. From germline, CDR1 is SGHTA and CDR2 FQGNSA. Specimen: PBMCs, collected at follow-up. The sequence was obtained from a male donor with early-stage non-small cell lung cancer. V and J are TRBV7-2 and TRBJ1-4, with TRBD1 as a possible D gene (5 bases). This CDR3 is CASSYGGGTNEKLFF. The DNA of the CDR3 is TGTGCCAGCAGCTATGGGGGGGGAACTAATGAAAAACTGTTTTTT.